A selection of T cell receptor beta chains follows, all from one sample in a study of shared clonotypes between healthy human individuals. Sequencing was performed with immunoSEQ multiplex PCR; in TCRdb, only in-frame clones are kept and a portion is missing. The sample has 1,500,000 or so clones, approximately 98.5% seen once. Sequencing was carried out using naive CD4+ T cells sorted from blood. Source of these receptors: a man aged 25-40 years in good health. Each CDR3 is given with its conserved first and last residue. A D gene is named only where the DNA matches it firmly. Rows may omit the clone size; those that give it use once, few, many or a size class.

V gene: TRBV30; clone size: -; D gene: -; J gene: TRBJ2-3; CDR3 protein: CAWSSGVTDTQYF; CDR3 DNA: TGTGCCTGGAGTTCGGGAGTCACAGATACGCAGTATTTT
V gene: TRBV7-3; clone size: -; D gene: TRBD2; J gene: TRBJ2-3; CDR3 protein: CASSYSGTTDTQYF; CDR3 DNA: TGTGCCAGCAGCTATAGCGGGACAACAGATACGCAGTATTTT
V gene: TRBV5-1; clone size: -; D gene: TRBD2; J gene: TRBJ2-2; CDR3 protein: CASSLVRASGRSNTGELFF; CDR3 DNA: TGCGCCAGCAGCTTGGTCCGGGCTAGCGGGAGGAGTAACACCGGGGAGCTGTTTTTT
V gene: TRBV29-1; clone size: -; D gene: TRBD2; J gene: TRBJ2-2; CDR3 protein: CSVGSGSYTGELFF; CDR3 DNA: TGCAGCGTTGGTAGCGGGAGCTACACCGGGGAGCTGTTTTTT
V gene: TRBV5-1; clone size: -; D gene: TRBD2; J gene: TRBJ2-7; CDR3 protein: CASSTGTSTSYEQYF; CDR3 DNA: TGCGCCAGCAGCACCGGGACTAGCACGTCCTACGAGCAGTACTTC
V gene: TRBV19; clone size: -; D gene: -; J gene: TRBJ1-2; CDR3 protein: CASSPTGSNGYTF; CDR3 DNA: TGTGCCAGTAGTCCTACAGGGTCCAATGGCTACACCTTC
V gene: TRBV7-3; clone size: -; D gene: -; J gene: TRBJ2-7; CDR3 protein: CASSLMASSYEQYF; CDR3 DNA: TGTGCCAGCAGCTTAATGGCCAGCTCCTACGAGCAGTACTTT
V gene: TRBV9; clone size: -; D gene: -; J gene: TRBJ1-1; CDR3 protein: CASSVGLDRVNTEAFF; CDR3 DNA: TGTGCCAGCAGCGTAGGGCTCGACCGAGTGAACACTGAAGCTTTCTTT
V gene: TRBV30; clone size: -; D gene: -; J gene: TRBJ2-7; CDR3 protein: CAWSVPSGTYEQYF; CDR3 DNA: TGTGCCTGGAGTGTACCTTCAGGGACCTACGAGCAGTACTTC
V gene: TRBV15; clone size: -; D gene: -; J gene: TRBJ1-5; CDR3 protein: CATSRDLEEPQHF; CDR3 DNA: TGTGCCACCAGCAGAGATCTTGAGGAGCCCCAGCATTTT
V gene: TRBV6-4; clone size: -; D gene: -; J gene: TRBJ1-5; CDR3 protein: CASKDGDQPQHF; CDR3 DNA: TGTGCCAGCAAGGATGGGGATCAGCCCCAGCATTTT
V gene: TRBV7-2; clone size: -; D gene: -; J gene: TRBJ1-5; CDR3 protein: CASSSLGRAGQPQHF; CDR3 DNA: TGTGCCAGCAGCTCACTAGGGAGGGCGGGACAGCCCCAGCATTTT
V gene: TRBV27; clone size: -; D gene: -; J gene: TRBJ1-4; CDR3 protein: CASSSLFALGEKLFF; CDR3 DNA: TGTGCCAGCAGTTCCTTATTTGCCCTTGGTGAAAAACTGTTTTTT
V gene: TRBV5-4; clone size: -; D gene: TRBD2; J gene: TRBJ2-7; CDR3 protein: CASSHRLADPPGEQYF; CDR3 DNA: TGTGCCAGCAGCCACCGACTAGCGGACCCCCCCGGCGAGCAGTACTTC
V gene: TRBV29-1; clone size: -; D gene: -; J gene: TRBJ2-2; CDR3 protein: CSVVKGNTGELFF; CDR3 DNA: TGCAGCGTTGTCAAGGGAAACACCGGGGAGCTGTTTTTT
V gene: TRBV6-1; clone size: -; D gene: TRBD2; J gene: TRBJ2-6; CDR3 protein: CASSALTSGRASSGANVLTF; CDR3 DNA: TGTGCCAGCAGTGCCCTTACTAGCGGGAGGGCCTCCTCTGGGGCCAACGTCCTGACTTTC
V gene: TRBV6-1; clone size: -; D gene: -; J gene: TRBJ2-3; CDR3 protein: CASSERWREGTDTQYF; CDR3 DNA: TGTGCCAGCAGTGAAAGATGGCGGGAAGGCACAGATACGCAGTATTTT
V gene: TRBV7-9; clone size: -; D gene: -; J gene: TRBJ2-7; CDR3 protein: CASSSLYEQYF; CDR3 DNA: TGTGCCAGCAGCTCACTCTACGAGCAGTACTTC
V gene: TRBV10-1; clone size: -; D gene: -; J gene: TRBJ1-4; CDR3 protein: CASSQATNEKLFF; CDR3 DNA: TGCGCCAGCAGTCAAGCAACTAATGAAAAACTGTTTTTT
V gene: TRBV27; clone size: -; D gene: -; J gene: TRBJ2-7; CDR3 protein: CASRLRAGLTYEQYF; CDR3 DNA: TGTGCCAGCAGGCTTCGGGCAGGACTAACTTACGAGCAGTACTTC
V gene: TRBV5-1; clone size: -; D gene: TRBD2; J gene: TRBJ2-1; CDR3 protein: CASSFGGRLYNEQFF; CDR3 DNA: TGCGCCAGCAGCTTCGGGGGGAGGCTCTACAATGAGCAGTTCTTC
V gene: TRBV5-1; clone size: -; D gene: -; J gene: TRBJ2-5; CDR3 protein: CASSSLDTYQETQYF; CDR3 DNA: TGCGCCAGCAGCTCGCTGGACACCTACCAAGAGACCCAGTACTTC
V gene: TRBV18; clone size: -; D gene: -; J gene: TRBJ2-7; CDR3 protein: CASSPGDPYEQYF; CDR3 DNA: TGTGCCAGCTCACCAGGGGACCCCTACGAGCAGTACTTC
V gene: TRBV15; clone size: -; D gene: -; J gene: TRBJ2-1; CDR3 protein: CATSREAPSPISYNEQFF; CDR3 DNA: TGTGCCACCAGCAGAGAGGCCCCTAGCCCAATATCCTACAATGAGCAGTTCTTC
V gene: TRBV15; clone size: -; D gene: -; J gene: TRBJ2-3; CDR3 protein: CATSRDRGTDTQYF; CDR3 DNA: TGTGCCACCAGCAGAGATCGGGGCACAGATACGCAGTATTTT
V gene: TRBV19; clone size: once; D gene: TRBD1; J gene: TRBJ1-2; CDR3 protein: CASSIPTGTVYGYTF; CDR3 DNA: TGTGCCAGTAGTATTCCTACCGGGACAGTTTATGGCTACACCTTC
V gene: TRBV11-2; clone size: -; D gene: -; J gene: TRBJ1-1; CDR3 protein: CASSLGWVRNTEAFF; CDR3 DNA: TGTGCCAGCAGCTTAGGTTGGGTCAGGAACACTGAAGCTTTCTTT
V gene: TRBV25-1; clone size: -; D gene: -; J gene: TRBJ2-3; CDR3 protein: CASSEYTGYTDTQYF; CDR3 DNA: TGTGCCAGCAGTGAATATACAGGCTACACAGATACGCAGTATTTT
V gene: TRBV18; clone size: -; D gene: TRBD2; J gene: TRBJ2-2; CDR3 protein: CASSPLAGVPNTGELFF; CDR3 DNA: TGTGCCAGCTCACCACTAGCGGGAGTCCCGAACACCGGGGAGCTGTTTTTT
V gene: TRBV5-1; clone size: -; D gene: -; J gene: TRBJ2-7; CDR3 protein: CASSLVSFYEQYF; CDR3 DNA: TGCGCCAGCAGCTTGGTCTCCTTCTACGAGCAGTACTTC
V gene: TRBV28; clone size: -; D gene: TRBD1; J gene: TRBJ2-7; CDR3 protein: CASSLSQRTGTYEQYF; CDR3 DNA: TGTGCCAGCAGTTTATCCCAACGGACAGGGACCTACGAGCAGTACTTC
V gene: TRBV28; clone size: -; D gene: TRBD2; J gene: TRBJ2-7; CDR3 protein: CASSLRTSGIPTKEQYF; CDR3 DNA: TGTGCCAGCAGTTTACGGACTAGCGGGATCCCGACCAAAGAGCAGTACTTC
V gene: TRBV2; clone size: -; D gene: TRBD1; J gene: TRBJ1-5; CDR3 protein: CASSPRGADQPQHF; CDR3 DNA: TGTGCCAGCAGTCCCAGGGGGGCGGATCAGCCCCAGCATTTT
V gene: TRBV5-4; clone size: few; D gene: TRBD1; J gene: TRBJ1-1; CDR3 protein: CASSLGDRGGTEAFF; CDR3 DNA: TGTGCCAGCAGCTTGGGGGACAGGGGAGGCACTGAAGCTTTCTTT
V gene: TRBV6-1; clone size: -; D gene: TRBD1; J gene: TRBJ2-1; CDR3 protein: CASSEAPGQGSSLYNEQFF; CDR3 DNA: TGTGCCAGCAGTGAAGCGCCGGGACAGGGTAGCTCCCTGTACAATGAGCAGTTCTTC